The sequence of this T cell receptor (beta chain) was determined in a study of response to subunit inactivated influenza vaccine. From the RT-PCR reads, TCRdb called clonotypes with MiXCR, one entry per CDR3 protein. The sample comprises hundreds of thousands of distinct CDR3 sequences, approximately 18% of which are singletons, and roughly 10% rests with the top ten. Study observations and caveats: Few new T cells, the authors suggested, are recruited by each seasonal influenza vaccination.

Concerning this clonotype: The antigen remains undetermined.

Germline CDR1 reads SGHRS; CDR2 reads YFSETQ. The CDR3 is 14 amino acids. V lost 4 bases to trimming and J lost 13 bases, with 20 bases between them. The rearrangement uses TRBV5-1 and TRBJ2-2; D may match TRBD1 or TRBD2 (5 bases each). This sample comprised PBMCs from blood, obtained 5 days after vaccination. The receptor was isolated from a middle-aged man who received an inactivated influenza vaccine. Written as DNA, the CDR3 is TGCGCCAGCAGCGCCGCCGGGACCCAATTTGGGCTGTTTTTT. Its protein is CASSAAGTQFGLFF.